This section outlines one T cell receptor beta chain sequence together with its context. These data originate in a study of blood T cell repertoires in COVID-19. Germline CDR1 is SGHTA and CDR2 is FQGNSA. The CDR3 is 13 amino acids. Germline trimming cut 4 bases from V and 2 bases from J; bases unmatched to any gene: 1. Sequenced by immunoSEQ multiplex PCR; TCRdb stores in-frame clones only, minus some. This sample has roughly 140,000 clones, with 70% to 90% found just once. Input material: peripheral blood. The rearrangement uses TRBV7-2 and TRBJ2-5; 7 bases agree with TRBD2. This clonotype was obtained from a woman aged 70 to 79 with acute or convalescent COVID-19. CDR3 sequence reads: CASSWTRQETQYF. The CDR3 DNA is TGTGCCAGCAGCTGGACTAGACAAGAGACCCAGTACTTC.